This entry lists 9 T cell receptor beta chains sequenced from one sample in a study of blood T cell repertoires in COVID-19. The repertoire was sequenced with immunoSEQ multiplex PCR; TCRdb's copy has only in-frame clones and lacks some. The data contain about 83,000 clones, around 80% of them singletons. The sequencing sample was made of peripheral blood. The origin of the receptors is an elderly woman with acute or convalescent COVID-19.

This clone was detected only a few times. The V gene is TRBV5-6, the J gene TRBJ1-5, with 8 bases aligning to TRBD1. The CDR3 covers 17 residues. J lost 3 bases, V lost 3 bases, and 11 bases had no gene match. The germline gives CDR1 SGHDT, CDR2 YYEEEE. The CDR3 DNA sequence: TGTGCCAGCAGCTCCGCCACAGGGGGGTATTACAATCAGCCCCAGCATTTT. It specifies CASSSATGGYYNQPQHF.

The V gene is TRBV6-5, the J gene TRBJ1-5, with 9 bases lining up with TRBD1. Germline V gives CDR1 MNHEY, CDR2 SVGAGI. V trimming: 8 bases; J trimming: 7 bases; junction bases outside the gene matches: 12. The CDR3 runs to 15 residues. CDR3 DNA sequence: TGTGCCAGCTCGCCTATTACAGGGGGCGTCCAGCCCCAGCATTTT. It specifies CASSPITGGVQPQHF.

A single count supports this clone. The rearrangement uses TRBV6-1 and TRBJ2-3; D perhaps matches TRBD2 (7 bases). V lost 2 bases to trimming and J lost 0 bases, with 12 bases between them. In germline, CDR1 is MNHNS, CDR2 SASEGT. There are 16 residues in the CDR3. The CDR3 spells CASSERGGVSTDTQYF. In DNA, the CDR3 is TGTGCCAGCAGTGAAAGGGGGGGGGTAAGCACAGATACGCAGTATTTT.

The chain uses TRBV30 and TRBJ2-7; TRBD1 matches 8 bases. V trimming: 5 bases; J trimming: 9 bases; junction bases outside the gene matches: 15. CDR1 and CDR2 (germline): GTSNPN, SVGIG (reference sequence). This CDR3 has 14 residues. The CDR3 spells CAWGTGAPFGGQYF. Written as DNA, the CDR3 is TGTGCCTGGGGGACAGGAGCCCCCTTCGGCGGGCAGTACTTC.

This clone has more than one count but fewer than ten. The rearrangement joins TRBV10-2 to TRBJ2-2, with 7 nucleotides matching TRBD2. Losses at the gene ends were 6 bases for V and 1 base for J; bases not matched to a gene: 5. Germline V gives CDR1 WSHSY, CDR2 SAAADI. CDR3 length equals 15 residues. The DNA for the CDR3 is TGCGCCAGCAGGGGTAGCGGGTTGAACACCGGGGAGCTGTTTTTT. Protein sequence: CASRGSGLNTGELFF.

The chain carries TRBV6-6 and TRBJ1-6; TRBD1 aligns across 8 bases. The J segment lost 5 bases and the V segment lost 5 bases, leaving 5 bases of the junction unmatched. This CDR3 comprises 15 residues. Germline assignment: CDR1 MNHNY and CDR2 SVGAGI (reference sequence). The CDR3 region is CASSMDRAHNSPLHF. CDR3 DNA sequence: TGTGCCAGCAGTATGGACAGGGCACATAATTCACCCCTCCACTTT.

This clone occurred a few times. V gene TRBV5-6 combines with J gene TRBJ2-1; TRBD1 aligns across 7 bases. The CDR3 is 15 residues long. The trim removed 2 bases at V and 3 bases at J, leaving 5 bases unmatched. CDR1 is SGHDT, CDR2 YYEEEE, per germline. The CDR3 loop is CASSFRDRVYNEQFF. In DNA form, the CDR3 reads TGTGCCAGCAGCTTCAGAGACAGGGTCTACAATGAGCAGTTCTTC.

In its sample, this clone was seen a few times. V gene TRBV18 combines with J gene TRBJ2-7; TRBD1 aligns across 8 bases. J lost 2 bases, V lost 4 bases, and 4 bases had no gene match. The CDR3 is 14 residues long. CDR1 KGHSH and CDR2 LQKENI come from the germline V gene. The CDR3 region has the DNA TGTGCCAGCTCACTGGGACAGGCGACCTACGAGCAGTACTTC. Translating gives CASSLGQATYEQYF.

The gene calls are TRBV27 and TRBJ2-5, with 8 bases identical to TRBD2. Losses at the gene ends were 0 bases for V and 5 bases for J; bases not matched to a gene: 8. Germline V lookup: CDR1 MNHEY, CDR2 SMNVEV (reference sequence). This CDR3 spans 16 amino acids. CDR3 amino acids: CASSLSRRGGGETQYF. As DNA, the CDR3 is TGTGCCAGCAGTTTATCGCGCCGGGGGGGCGGTGAGACCCAGTACTTC.